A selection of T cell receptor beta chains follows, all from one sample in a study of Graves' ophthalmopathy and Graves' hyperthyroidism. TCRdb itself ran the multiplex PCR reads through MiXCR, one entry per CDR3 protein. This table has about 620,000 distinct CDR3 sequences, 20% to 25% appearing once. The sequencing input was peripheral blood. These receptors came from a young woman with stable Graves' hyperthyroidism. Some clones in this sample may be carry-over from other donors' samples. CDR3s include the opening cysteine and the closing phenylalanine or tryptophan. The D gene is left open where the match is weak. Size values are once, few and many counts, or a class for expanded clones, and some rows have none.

CDR3aa: CASSLWGQWETQYF
CDR3nt: TGTGCCAGCAGCTTGTGGGGGCAGTGGGAGACCCAGTACTTC
j_gene: TRBJ2-5
d_gene: -
abundance: -
v_gene: TRBV7-2

CDR3aa: CASSYSREGGGEQYF
CDR3nt: TGTGCCAGCAGTTACTCGAGGGAGGGCGGCGGCGAGCAGTACTTC
j_gene: TRBJ2-7
d_gene: TRBD2
abundance: -
v_gene: TRBV6-5

CDR3aa: CASISRSGYTF
CDR3nt: TGTGCCAGCATTAGTCGGAGTGGCTACACCTTC
j_gene: TRBJ1-2
d_gene: -
abundance: many
v_gene: TRBV28

CDR3aa: CASTSVGGGWTEAFF
CDR3nt: TGTGCCAGCACCTCAGTGGGTGGGGGCTGGACTGAAGCTTTCTTT
j_gene: TRBJ1-1
d_gene: -
abundance: -
v_gene: TRBV6-1

CDR3aa: CASSGQKPYEQYF
CDR3nt: TGTGCCAGCAGCGGACAAAAGCCGTACGAGCAGTACTTC
j_gene: TRBJ2-7
d_gene: -
abundance: many
v_gene: TRBV11-2

CDR3aa: CASSYRTGRETQYF
CDR3nt: TGTGCCAGCAGTTACAGGACAGGGAGGGAGACCCAGTACTTC
j_gene: TRBJ2-5
d_gene: TRBD1
abundance: many
v_gene: TRBV6-5

CDR3aa: CASSKPPLAGGLADTQYF
CDR3nt: TGTGCCAGCAGTAAACCACCACTAGCGGGAGGGCTAGCAGATACGCAGTATTTT
j_gene: TRBJ2-3
d_gene: TRBD2
abundance: many
v_gene: TRBV28

CDR3aa: CASCYSTRVGLAGRNTGELFF
CDR3nt: TGTGCCAGCTGTTACTCGACAAGAGTTGGATTAGCGGGGAGGAACACCGGGGAGCTGTTTTTT
j_gene: TRBJ2-2
d_gene: TRBD2
abundance: -
v_gene: TRBV6-2/TRBV6-3

CDR3aa: CASSYSSGTENTGELFF
CDR3nt: TGTGCCAGCAGTTACTCTTCCGGGACAGAGAACACCGGGGAGCTGTTTTTT
j_gene: TRBJ2-2
d_gene: TRBD1
abundance: -
v_gene: TRBV6-5

CDR3aa: CASSQVGGPQETQYF
CDR3nt: TGCGCCAGCAGCCAAGTCGGGGGGCCACAGGAGACCCAGTACTTC
j_gene: TRBJ2-5
d_gene: -
abundance: few
v_gene: TRBV4-1

CDR3aa: CASSVSWGIETQYF
CDR3nt: TGTGCCAGCAGCGTTTCATGGGGAATAGAGACCCAGTACTTC
j_gene: TRBJ2-5
d_gene: -
abundance: -
v_gene: TRBV7-2

CDR3aa: CASSAPRGRTGELFF
CDR3nt: TGTGCCAGCAGCGCGCCCAGGGGACGAACCGGGGAGCTGTTTTTT
j_gene: TRBJ2-2
d_gene: -
abundance: -
v_gene: TRBV13

CDR3aa: CSADAGTGSGRDTEAFF
CDR3nt: TGCAGTGCTGACGCTGGGACAGGGTCAGGGAGGGACACTGAAGCTTTCTTT
j_gene: TRBJ1-1
d_gene: TRBD1
abundance: many
v_gene: TRBV20-1

CDR3aa: CAWDLAYGYTF
CDR3nt: TGTGCCTGGGACCTAGCCTATGGCTACACCTTC
j_gene: TRBJ1-2
d_gene: -
abundance: -
v_gene: TRBV30

CDR3aa: CASSLIPGPEETQYF
CDR3nt: TGTGCCAGCAGTCTGATACCGGGTCCCGAAGAGACCCAGTACTTC
j_gene: TRBJ2-5
d_gene: -
abundance: -
v_gene: TRBV12-3/TRBV12-4

CDR3aa: CSANPVGGYTGELFF
CDR3nt: TGCAGTGCTAATCCGGTGGGAGGGTACACCGGGGAGCTGTTTTTT
j_gene: TRBJ2-2
d_gene: TRBD2
abundance: many
v_gene: TRBV20-1

CDR3aa: CASSKANQPQHF
CDR3nt: TGTGCCAGCAGCAAGGCTAATCAGCCCCAGCATTTT
j_gene: TRBJ1-5
d_gene: -
abundance: many
v_gene: TRBV28

CDR3aa: CASSGGKSSSHSPLHF
CDR3nt: TGTGCCAGCAGCGGAGGGAAAAGTTCGTCCCATTCACCCCTCCACTTT
j_gene: TRBJ1-6
d_gene: -
abundance: many
v_gene: TRBV5-5

CDR3aa: CASSLVIFRSEGPGEQYF
CDR3nt: TGCGCCAGCAGCCTGGTAATTTTTCGGTCGGAGGGTCCGGGAGAGCAGTACTTC
j_gene: TRBJ2-7
d_gene: -
abundance: many
v_gene: TRBV5-1

CDR3aa: CASSVVGTEAFF
CDR3nt: TGTGCCAGCAGTGTGGTGGGCACTGAAGCTTTCTTT
j_gene: TRBJ1-1
d_gene: -
abundance: many
v_gene: TRBV25-1

CDR3aa: CASSSTASGYEQYF
CDR3nt: TGTGCCAGCAGCTCCACAGCCTCGGGGTACGAGCAGTACTTC
j_gene: TRBJ2-7
d_gene: -
abundance: -
v_gene: TRBV11-2

CDR3aa: CSVAGFGDTEAFF
CDR3nt: TGCAGCGTTGCAGGGTTTGGCGACACTGAAGCTTTCTTT
j_gene: TRBJ1-1
d_gene: -
abundance: few
v_gene: TRBV29-1

CDR3aa: CARASPPPQHF
CDR3nt: TGTGCCAGAGCGTCCCCGCCGCCCCAGCATTTT
j_gene: TRBJ1-5
d_gene: -
abundance: many
v_gene: TRBV6-9

CDR3aa: CASSLGVSLAGEGYEQYF
CDR3nt: TGTGCCAGCAGCTTAGGAGTATCGTTGGCGGGAGAGGGGTACGAGCAGTACTTC
j_gene: TRBJ2-7
d_gene: TRBD2
abundance: many
v_gene: TRBV7-8

CDR3aa: CSARLTGVEAFF
CDR3nt: TGCAGTGCTAGACTGACAGGGGTTGAAGCTTTCTTT
j_gene: TRBJ1-1
d_gene: TRBD1
abundance: many
v_gene: TRBV20-1

CDR3aa: CATSPGRDSGNTIYF
CDR3nt: TGTGCCACCAGCCCAGGACGCGACTCTGGAAACACCATATATTTT
j_gene: TRBJ1-3
d_gene: -
abundance: -
v_gene: TRBV15

CDR3aa: CASSGQGVELCF
CDR3nt: TGTGCCAGCAGCGGACAGGGAGTGGAGCTGTGTTTT
j_gene: TRBJ2-2
d_gene: TRBD1
abundance: -
v_gene: TRBV7-2

CDR3aa: CASSARPYEQYF
CDR3nt: TGTGCCAGCAGCGCCAGACCCTACGAGCAGTACTTC
j_gene: TRBJ2-7
d_gene: -
abundance: many
v_gene: TRBV28

CDR3aa: CAWSEQAATEAFF
CDR3nt: TGTGCCTGGAGTGAACAGGCGGCCACTGAAGCTTTCTTT
j_gene: TRBJ1-1
d_gene: -
abundance: many
v_gene: TRBV30

CDR3aa: CASSPPDRIGQQYF
CDR3nt: TGTGCCAGCAGCCCACCAGATAGGATAGGTCAGCAGTACTTC
j_gene: TRBJ2-7
d_gene: -
abundance: few
v_gene: TRBV13

CDR3aa: CAWTSGNTGELFF
CDR3nt: TGTGCCTGGACTAGCGGGAACACCGGGGAGCTGTTTTTT
j_gene: TRBJ2-2
d_gene: TRBD2
abundance: few
v_gene: TRBV30

CDR3aa: CASTRGGGTDTQYF
CDR3nt: TGTGCCAGCACTCGGGGGGGCGGCACAGATACGCAGTATTTT
j_gene: TRBJ2-3
d_gene: TRBD2
abundance: -
v_gene: TRBV7-6

CDR3aa: CASSEIGNQPQHF
CDR3nt: TGTGCCAGCAGTGAAATTGGCAATCAGCCCCAGCATTTT
j_gene: TRBJ1-5
d_gene: -
abundance: many
v_gene: TRBV2

CDR3aa: CASSIPGREAGELFF
CDR3nt: TGTGCCAGTAGTATCCCTGGGAGGGAGGCCGGGGAGCTGTTTTTT
j_gene: TRBJ2-2
d_gene: TRBD2
abundance: many
v_gene: TRBV19

CDR3aa: CASSAGGTETQYF
CDR3nt: TGCGCCAGCAGTGCAGGGGGGACGGAGACCCAGTACTTC
j_gene: TRBJ2-5
d_gene: -
abundance: -
v_gene: TRBV10-1

CDR3aa: CASSLVFARKQETQYF
CDR3nt: TGTGCCAGCAGTTTAGTTTTCGCGAGAAAGCAAGAGACCCAGTACTTC
j_gene: TRBJ2-5
d_gene: -
abundance: -
v_gene: TRBV12-3/TRBV12-4

CDR3aa: CTRPRVGNQPQHF
CDR3nt: TGCACCCGCCCCCGGGTTGGGAATCAGCCCCAGCATTTT
j_gene: TRBJ1-5
d_gene: -
abundance: many
v_gene: TRBV29-1

CDR3aa: CASSASLGHEQYF
CDR3nt: TGTGCCAGCAGCGCCTCCCTAGGACACGAGCAGTACTTC
j_gene: TRBJ2-7
d_gene: -
abundance: many
v_gene: TRBV7-2

CDR3aa: CASSPVALNEQYF
CDR3nt: TGTGCCAGCTCACCTGTGGCCCTTAACGAGCAGTACTTC
j_gene: TRBJ2-7
d_gene: -
abundance: many
v_gene: TRBV18

CDR3aa: CASSLAGTTEAFF
CDR3nt: TGCGCCAGCAGCTTGGCAGGGACCACTGAAGCTTTCTTT
j_gene: TRBJ1-1
d_gene: -
abundance: many
v_gene: TRBV5-1

CDR3aa: CASSQRVNQPQHF
CDR3nt: TGTGCCAGCAGCCAAAGAGTCAATCAGCCCCAGCATTTT
j_gene: TRBJ1-5
d_gene: -
abundance: -
v_gene: TRBV3-1

CDR3aa: CASSYGGGLNTEAFF
CDR3nt: TGTGCCAGCAGTTACGGGGGAGGCTTGAACACTGAAGCTTTCTTT
j_gene: TRBJ1-1
d_gene: -
abundance: many
v_gene: TRBV6-5

CDR3aa: CASSPLTAGTGETQYF
CDR3nt: TGTGCCAGCAGCCCCCTTACAGCGGGCACTGGAGAGACCCAGTACTTC
j_gene: TRBJ2-5
d_gene: -
abundance: -
v_gene: TRBV14

CDR3aa: CSATRDRVTQYF
CDR3nt: TGCAGTGCTACCCGGGACAGGGTCACCCAGTACTTC
j_gene: TRBJ2-5
d_gene: TRBD1
abundance: few
v_gene: TRBV20-1

CDR3aa: CATSDCPGWGALHEQYF
CDR3nt: TGTGCCACCAGTGATTGCCCGGGGTGGGGCGCCCTCCACGAGCAGTACTTC
j_gene: TRBJ2-7
d_gene: -
abundance: many
v_gene: TRBV24-1

CDR3aa: CASSLYGDDWPGELFF
CDR3nt: TGTGCCAGCAGCCTTTACGGGGACGACTGGCCCGGGGAGCTGTTTTTT
j_gene: TRBJ2-2
d_gene: -
abundance: -
v_gene: TRBV11-2

CDR3aa: CASSPGLTDRNIQYF
CDR3nt: TGCGCCAGCAGCCCTGGCCTTACGGATCGCAACATTCAGTACTTC
j_gene: TRBJ2-4
d_gene: -
abundance: few
v_gene: TRBV4-1

CDR3aa: CASSYQLAEGYGYTF
CDR3nt: TGTGCCAGCAGTTACCAGCTAGCGGAAGGCTATGGCTACACCTTC
j_gene: TRBJ1-2
d_gene: -
abundance: many
v_gene: TRBV6-5

CDR3aa: CASSTRVQSYEQYF
CDR3nt: TGTGCCAGCAGTACCCGGGTCCAATCCTACGAGCAGTACTTC
j_gene: TRBJ2-7
d_gene: -
abundance: many
v_gene: TRBV6-5

CDR3aa: CASTTLGGDTEAFF
CDR3nt: TGTGCCAGCACTACCCTCGGAGGGGACACTGAAGCTTTCTTT
j_gene: TRBJ1-1
d_gene: -
abundance: many
v_gene: TRBV6-5

CDR3aa: CASSWDSSSYEQYF
CDR3nt: TGTGCCAGCAGTTGGGACAGTAGCTCCTACGAGCAGTACTTC
j_gene: TRBJ2-7
d_gene: TRBD1
abundance: many
v_gene: TRBV28

CDR3aa: CASSLGHWTEAFF
CDR3nt: TGTGCCAGCAGCTTAGGGCATTGGACTGAAGCTTTCTTT
j_gene: TRBJ1-1
d_gene: -
abundance: many
v_gene: TRBV11-1

CDR3aa: CASRSGTGSSYEQYF
CDR3nt: TGTGCCAGCCGATCCGGGACAGGGAGCTCCTACGAGCAGTACTTC
j_gene: TRBJ2-7
d_gene: TRBD1
abundance: few
v_gene: TRBV6-1

CDR3aa: CASSLTGGPGELFF
CDR3nt: TGTGCCAGCAGCTTGACAGGGGGCCCCGGGGAGCTGTTTTTT
j_gene: TRBJ2-2
d_gene: TRBD1
abundance: few
v_gene: TRBV7-9

CDR3aa: CASSPTALSSSYEQYF
CDR3nt: TGTGCCAGCAGTCCGACAGCCCTTTCCTCCTCCTACGAGCAGTACTTC
j_gene: TRBJ2-7
d_gene: -
abundance: -
v_gene: TRBV27